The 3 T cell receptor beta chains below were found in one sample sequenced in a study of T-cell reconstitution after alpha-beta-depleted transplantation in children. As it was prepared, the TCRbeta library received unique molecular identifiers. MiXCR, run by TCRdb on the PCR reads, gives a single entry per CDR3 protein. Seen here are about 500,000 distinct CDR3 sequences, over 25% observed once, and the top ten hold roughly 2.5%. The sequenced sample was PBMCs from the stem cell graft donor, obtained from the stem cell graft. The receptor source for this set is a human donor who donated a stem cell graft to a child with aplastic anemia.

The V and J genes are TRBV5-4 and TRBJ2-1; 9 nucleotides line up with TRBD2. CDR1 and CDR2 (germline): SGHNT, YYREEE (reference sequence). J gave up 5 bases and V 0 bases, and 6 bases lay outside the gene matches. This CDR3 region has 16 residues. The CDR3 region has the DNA TGTGCCAGCAGCTTGGTGGTTCTAGCGGGGCACAATGAGCAGTTCTTC. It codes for CASSLVVLAGHNEQFF. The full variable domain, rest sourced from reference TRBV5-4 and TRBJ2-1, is ETGVTQSPTHLIKTRGQQVTLRCSSQSGHNTVSWYQQALGQGPQFIFQYYREEENGRGNFPPRFSGLQFPNYSSELNVNALELDDSALYLCASSLVVLAGHNEQFFGPGTRLTVL.

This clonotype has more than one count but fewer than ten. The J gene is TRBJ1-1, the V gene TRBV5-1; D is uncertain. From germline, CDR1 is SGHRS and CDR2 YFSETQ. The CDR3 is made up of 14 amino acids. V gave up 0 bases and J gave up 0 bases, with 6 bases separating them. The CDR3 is CASSLAHMNTEAFF. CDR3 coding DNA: TGCGCCAGCAGCTTGGCGCACATGAACACTGAAGCTTTCTTT.

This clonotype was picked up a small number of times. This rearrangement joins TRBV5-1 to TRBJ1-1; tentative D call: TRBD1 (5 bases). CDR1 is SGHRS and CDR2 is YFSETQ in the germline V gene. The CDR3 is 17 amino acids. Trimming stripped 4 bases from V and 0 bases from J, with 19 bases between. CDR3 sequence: CASSPHKDTRMNTEAFF. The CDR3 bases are TGCGCCAGCAGCCCCCATAAGGACACCCGCATGAACACTGAAGCTTTCTTT.